Listed below are T cell receptor beta chains from one sample, sequenced in a study of blood T cell repertoires in COVID-19. Produced via immunoSEQ multiplex PCR; TCRdb's table is partial and in-frame only. The profile shows around 68,000 clones, 85% to 90% of them singletons. Sequencing used peripheral blood. Source of these receptors: a man in his forties or fifties with active COVID-19. CDR3s include the opening cysteine and the closing phenylalanine or tryptophan. The D gene is left open where the match is weak. The size field is filled for only some rows; it gives once, few, many or a size class.

V gene,J gene,clone size,D gene,CDR3 protein,CDR3 DNA
TRBV7-8,TRBJ1-6,.,.,CASSPSDDRYSPLHF,TGTGCCAGCAGCCCCTCAGATGACAGATATTCACCCCTCCACTTT
TRBV2,TRBJ1-2,once,.,CASSDDSAGAYGYTF,TGTGCCAGCAGTGACGACTCGGCAGGGGCCTATGGCTACACCTTC
TRBV19,TRBJ2-5,.,TRBD2,CASSVTGGQETQYF,TGTGCCAGTAGTGTCACGGGGGGGCAAGAGACCCAGTACTTC
TRBV4-3,TRBJ2-3,.,.,CASSQDRSSTDTQYF,TGCGCCAGCAGCCAAGACAGGTCCAGCACAGATACGCAGTATTTT
TRBV5-1,TRBJ1-5,.,.,CASSLMYTGSGQPQHF,TGCGCCAGCAGCTTGATGTACACGGGGTCCGGCCAGCCCCAGCATTTT
TRBV4-1,TRBJ1-1,.,.,CASSQPTRLNTEAFF,TGCGCCAGCAGCCAACCGACAAGGCTGAACACTGAAGCTTTCTTT
TRBV7-2,TRBJ2-3,.,.,CASSLDRGTDTQYF,TGTGCCAGCAGCTTAGACCGGGGCACAGATACGCAGTATTTT
TRBV30,TRBJ1-2,.,.,CAWSVDPGGYGYTF,TGTGCCTGGAGTGTAGATCCGGGGGGCTATGGCTACACCTTC
TRBV7-3,TRBJ1-1,.,TRBD1,CASSMWGTGGVDTEAFF,TGTGCCAGCAGCATGTGGGGGACAGGGGGAGTGGACACTGAAGCTTTCTTT
TRBV7-9,TRBJ2-7,few,TRBD2,CASSTSVSSYEQYF,TGTGCCAGCTCCACTAGCGTGAGCTCCTACGAGCAGTACTTC
TRBV7-6,TRBJ1-6,.,.,CASSVQASNSPLHF,TGTGCCAGCAGCGTACAGGCCAGTAATTCACCCCTCCACTTT
TRBV2,TRBJ2-7,.,TRBD2,CASSGLAGGSYEQYF,TGTGCCAGCAGTGGTCTAGCGGGGGGGTCCTACGAGCAGTACTTC
TRBV19,TRBJ1-5,.,.,CASSPTGINQPQHF,TGTGCCAGTAGTCCCACAGGGATTAATCAGCCCCAGCATTTT
TRBV3-1/TRBV3-2,TRBJ2-3,.,TRBD2,CASSPGLAWADTQYF,TGTGCCAGCAGCCCGGGACTAGCGTGGGCAGATACGCAGTATTTT
TRBV2,TRBJ2-7,few,.,CASSGGRDPYEQYF,TGTGCCAGCAGTGGGGGCCGAGACCCATACGAGCAGTACTTC
TRBV6-1,TRBJ1-5,.,.,CASSEGGWGGYQPQHF,TGTGCCAGCAGTGAAGGAGGCTGGGGGGGATATCAGCCCCAGCATTTT
TRBV18,TRBJ2-1,.,.,CASSGTGYNEQFF,TGTGCCAGCTCAGGTACGGGCTACAATGAGCAGTTCTTC
TRBV6-2/TRBV6-3,TRBJ2-1,.,TRBD2,CASSYGSGGADEQFF,TGTGCCAGCAGTTACGGTAGCGGGGGGGCCGATGAGCAGTTCTTC
TRBV6-6,TRBJ2-7,.,.,CASTSAESSYEQYF,TGTGCCAGCACCTCAGCGGAGAGCTCCTACGAGCAGTACTTC
TRBV18,TRBJ2-1,.,TRBD1,CASSPGTGATNEQFF,TGTGCCAGCTCACCAGGGACAGGGGCTACCAATGAGCAGTTCTTC
TRBV7-9,TRBJ1-5,few,TRBD1,CASSPGTGGTYSNQPQHF,TGTGCCAGCAGCCCCGGGACAGGGGGCACTTATAGCAATCAGCCCCAGCATTTT
TRBV5-6,TRBJ2-5,.,.,CASSFSSVETQYF,TGTGCCAGCAGCTTTTCCTCCGTGGAGACCCAGTACTTC
TRBV4-3,TRBJ2-1,.,.,CASSQAGGTFYNEQFF,TGCGCCAGCAGCCAAGCTGGGGGGACTTTTTACAATGAGCAGTTCTTC
TRBV4-1,TRBJ2-6,.,.,CASSQVGTGQKSGANVLTF,TGCGCCAGCAGCCAAGTCGGTACCGGACAGAAGTCTGGGGCCAACGTCCTGACTTTC
TRBV6-2/TRBV6-3,TRBJ2-2,.,TRBD2,CASSSLLAVTGELFF,TGTGCCAGCAGTTCCCTACTAGCGGTGACCGGGGAGCTGTTTTTT
TRBV9,TRBJ2-5,.,TRBD2,CASSVSGGAGTQYF,TGTGCCAGCAGCGTAAGCGGGGGGGCCGGGACCCAGTACTTC
TRBV5-4,TRBJ2-7,few,TRBD1,CASSPDRGQGEQYF,TGTGCCAGCAGCCCAGACAGGGGGCAGGGCGAGCAGTACTTC
TRBV19,TRBJ1-2,.,TRBD1,CASSIVPGQLYGYTF,TGTGCCAGTAGTATAGTCCCGGGACAGCTCTATGGCTACACCTTC
TRBV4-1,TRBJ2-3,.,TRBD1,CASSHLTGRTDTQYF,TGCGCCAGCAGCCACCTGACAGGGCGAACAGATACGCAGTATTTT
TRBV14,TRBJ1-3,.,.,CASSRQASGNTIYF,TGTGCCAGCAGCCGACAGGCCTCTGGAAACACCATATATTTT
TRBV3-1/TRBV3-2,TRBJ1-2,once,.,CASSQVRSDGYTF,TGTGCCAGCAGCCAAGTCCGGAGTGATGGCTACACCTTC
TRBV4-1,TRBJ1-5,.,.,CASSQGGRGGRQPQHF,TGCGCCAGCAGCCAAGGAGGACGTGGGGGCAGGCAGCCCCAGCATTTT
TRBV12-5,TRBJ1-5,.,.,CASGLVGDQPQHF,TGTGCTAGTGGTTTGGTAGGGGATCAGCCCCAGCATTTT
TRBV28,TRBJ1-5,.,.,CASSPGRDQPQHF,TGTGCCAGCAGCCCTGGGCGGGATCAGCCCCAGCATTTT
TRBV6-2/TRBV6-3,TRBJ1-5,.,.,CASSYSRQPQHF,TGTGCCAGCAGTTACTCTCGGCAGCCCCAGCATTTT
TRBV3-1/TRBV3-2,TRBJ1-1,.,.,CASSQDIGGANTEAFF,TGTGCCAGCAGCCAAGACATTGGGGGGGCGAACACTGAAGCTTTCTTT
TRBV18,TRBJ2-1,once,.,CASSPLNTYNEQFF,TGTGCCAGCTCACCACTTAACACCTACAATGAGCAGTTCTTC
TRBV6-5,TRBJ1-5,.,.,CASSSGVHQPQHF,TGTGCCAGCAGTTCCGGGGTTCATCAGCCCCAGCATTTT
TRBV21-1,TRBJ1-4,.,.,CASSKRGHPTGEKLFF,TGTGCCAGCAGCAAAAGGGGGCACCCGACTGGTGAAAAACTGTTTTTT
TRBV2,TRBJ1-6,.,.,CASSAPPGSLNSPLHF,TGTGCCAGCAGTGCCCCGCCCGGGAGCCTTAATTCACCCCTCCACTTT
TRBV29-1,TRBJ2-1,.,TRBD1,CSVGRGQYNEQFF,TGCAGCGTTGGCAGGGGGCAATACAATGAGCAGTTCTTC
TRBV11-2,TRBJ1-1,.,.,CAERGPVEAFF,TGTGCCGAGAGAGGGCCGGTTGAAGCTTTCTTT
TRBV5-1,TRBJ2-2,.,.,CASSFQTVTGELFF,TGCGCCAGCAGCTTCCAGACAGTAACCGGGGAGCTGTTTTTT
TRBV18,TRBJ2-7,.,.,CASSALHSYEQYF,TGTGCCAGCTCAGCCCTACACAGTTACGAGCAGTACTTC
TRBV4-1,TRBJ1-1,.,TRBD1,CASSQGTGGVTEAFF,TGCGCCAGCAGCCAAGGGACAGGAGGGGTAACTGAAGCTTTCTTT
TRBV5-1,TRBJ1-2,.,.,CASSSQGNYGYTF,TGCGCCAGCAGTTCGCAGGGGAACTATGGCTACACCTTC
TRBV6-2/TRBV6-3,TRBJ1-5,few,.,CASSPDYSNQPQHF,TGTGCCAGCAGCCCCGACTACTCCAATCAGCCCCAGCATTTT
TRBV30,TRBJ1-6,.,.,CAWSALRPTRDNSPLHF,TGTGCCTGGAGTGCCCTTCGTCCCACGAGGGATAATTCACCCCTCCACTTT
TRBV5-1,TRBJ2-7,.,.,CASSSRGSSSYEQYF,TGCGCCAGCAGCTCAAGGGGGTCTTCCTCCTACGAGCAGTACTTC
TRBV7-2,TRBJ2-4,.,TRBD1,CASSLVGTGGAGNIQYF,TGTGCCAGCAGCTTAGTCGGGACAGGGGGCGCGGGGAACATTCAGTACTTC
TRBV6-5,TRBJ2-3,.,.,CASSGGFGSTDTQYF,TGTGCCAGCAGCGGGGGATTCGGGAGCACAGATACGCAGTATTTT
TRBV7-9,TRBJ1-1,.,.,CASSRGAEAFF,TGTGCCAGCAGCAGGGGCGCTGAAGCTTTCTTT
TRBV18,TRBJ1-6,.,.,CASSPQPGRNSPLHF,TGTGCCAGCTCACCGCAGCCAGGAAGAAATTCACCCCTCCACTTT